Listed below are T cell receptor beta chains from one sample, sequenced in a study of blood T cell repertoires in COVID-19. Produced via immunoSEQ multiplex PCR; TCRdb's table is partial and in-frame only. The sample carries tens of thousands of clones, roughly 90% recorded once. Sequenced sample: peripheral blood. These receptors all come from a man aged 65 to 85 with active or convalescent COVID-19. CDR3s include the opening cysteine and the closing phenylalanine or tryptophan. The D gene is left open where the match is weak. Where a row states a size, it is once, few, many or the class of an expanded clone; other rows omit it.

j_gene: TRBJ1-3
v_gene: TRBV5-8
abundance: .
d_gene: TRBD1
CDR3aa: CASSFGTGRNTIYF
CDR3nt: TGTGCCAGCAGCTTCGGGACAGGGAGAAACACCATATATTTT

j_gene: TRBJ1-4
v_gene: TRBV19
abundance: .
d_gene: .
CDR3aa: CASSIGQGWEKLFF
CDR3nt: TGTGCCAGTAGTATCGGCCAGGGGTGGGAAAAACTGTTTTTT

j_gene: TRBJ1-5
v_gene: TRBV5-1
abundance: .
d_gene: .
CDR3aa: CASSLPGSNQPQHF
CDR3nt: TGCGCCAGCAGCTTGCCGGGGAGCAATCAGCCCCAGCATTTT

j_gene: TRBJ2-1
v_gene: TRBV6-5
abundance: once
d_gene: TRBD2
CDR3aa: CASTPGGPGNEQFF
CDR3nt: TGTGCCAGCACCCCGGGGGGGCCTGGTAATGAGCAGTTCTTC

j_gene: TRBJ1-4
v_gene: TRBV2
abundance: once
d_gene: .
CDR3aa: CASTYTGANEKLFF
CDR3nt: TGTGCCAGCACTTACACCGGGGCTAATGAAAAACTGTTTTTT

j_gene: TRBJ1-2
v_gene: TRBV29-1
abundance: few
d_gene: .
CDR3aa: CSVYPNPRF
CDR3nt: TGCAGCGTTTACCCTAACCCCCGCTTC

j_gene: TRBJ1-5
v_gene: TRBV19
abundance: .
d_gene: .
CDR3aa: CASRIQGNQPQHF
CDR3nt: TGTGCCAGTAGGATACAGGGTAATCAGCCCCAGCATTTT

j_gene: TRBJ2-7
v_gene: TRBV4-3
abundance: .
d_gene: TRBD1
CDR3aa: CASSPGTGAYEQYF
CDR3nt: TGCGCCAGCAGCCCCGGGACAGGGGCCTACGAGCAGTACTTC

j_gene: TRBJ2-1
v_gene: TRBV9
abundance: .
d_gene: TRBD2
CDR3aa: CASSVTSGGDGQFF
CDR3nt: TGTGCCAGCAGCGTAACTAGCGGTGGGGATGGGCAGTTCTTC

j_gene: TRBJ1-1
v_gene: TRBV5-1
abundance: few
d_gene: TRBD1
CDR3aa: CASSSQGADTEAFF
CDR3nt: TGCGCCAGCAGCTCCCAGGGGGCTGACACTGAAGCTTTCTTT

j_gene: TRBJ2-6
v_gene: TRBV18
abundance: once
d_gene: TRBD1
CDR3aa: CASSASTGGTGANVLTF
CDR3nt: TGTGCCAGCTCAGCATCCACAGGGGGCACTGGGGCCAACGTCCTGACTTTC